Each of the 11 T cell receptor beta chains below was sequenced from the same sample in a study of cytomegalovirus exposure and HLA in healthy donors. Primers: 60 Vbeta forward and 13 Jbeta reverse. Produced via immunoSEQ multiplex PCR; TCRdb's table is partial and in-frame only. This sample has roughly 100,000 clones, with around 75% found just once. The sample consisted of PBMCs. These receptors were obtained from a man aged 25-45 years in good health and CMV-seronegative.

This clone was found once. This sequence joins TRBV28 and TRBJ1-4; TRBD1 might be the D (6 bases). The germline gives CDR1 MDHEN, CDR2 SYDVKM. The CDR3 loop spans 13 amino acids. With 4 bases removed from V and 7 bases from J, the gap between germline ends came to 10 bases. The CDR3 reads CASSSDRREKLFF. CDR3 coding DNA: TGTGCCAGCAGTTCCGACAGGCGTGAAAAACTGTTTTTT. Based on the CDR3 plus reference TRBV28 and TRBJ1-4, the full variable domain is DVKVTQSSRYLVKRTGEKVFLECVQDMDHENMFWYRQDPGLGLRLIYFSYDVKMKEKGDIPEGYSVSREKKERFSLILESASTNQTSMYLCASSSDRREKLFFGSGTQLSVL.

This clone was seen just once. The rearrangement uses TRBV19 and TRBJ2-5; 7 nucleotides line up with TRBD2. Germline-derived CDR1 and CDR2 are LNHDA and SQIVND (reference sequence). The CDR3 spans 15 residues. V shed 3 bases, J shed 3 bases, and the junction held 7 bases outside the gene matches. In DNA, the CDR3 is TGTGCCAGTAGTATGATGGGGGGACTAAAAGAGACCCAGTACTTC. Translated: CASSMMGGLKETQYF.

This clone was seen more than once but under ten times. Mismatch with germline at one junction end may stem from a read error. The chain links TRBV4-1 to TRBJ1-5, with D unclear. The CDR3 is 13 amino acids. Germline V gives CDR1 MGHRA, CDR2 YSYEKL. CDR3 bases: TGTGCCAGCAGCCAGCAGGTAGACCAGCCCCAGCATTTT. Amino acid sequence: CASSQQVDQPQHF.

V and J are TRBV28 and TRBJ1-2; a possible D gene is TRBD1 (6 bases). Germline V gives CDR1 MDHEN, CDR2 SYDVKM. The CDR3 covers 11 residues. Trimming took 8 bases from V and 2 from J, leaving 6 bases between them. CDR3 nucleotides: TGTGCCAGCGGACAGAACTATGGCTACACCTTC. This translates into CASGQNYGYTF.

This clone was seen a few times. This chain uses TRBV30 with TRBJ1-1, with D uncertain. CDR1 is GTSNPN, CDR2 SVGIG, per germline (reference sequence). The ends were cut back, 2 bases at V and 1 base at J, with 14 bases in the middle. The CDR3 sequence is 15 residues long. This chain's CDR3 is CAWSSRRVGNTEAFF. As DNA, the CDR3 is TGTGCCTGGAGTTCACGGCGGGTAGGGAACACTGAAGCTTTCTTT.

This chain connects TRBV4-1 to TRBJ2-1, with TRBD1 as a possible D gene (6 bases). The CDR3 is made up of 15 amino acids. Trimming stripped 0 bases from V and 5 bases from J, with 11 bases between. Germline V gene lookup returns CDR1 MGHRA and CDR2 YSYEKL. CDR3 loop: CASSQDSTGNNEQFF. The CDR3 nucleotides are TGCGCCAGCAGCCAAGATAGTACAGGGAACAATGAGCAGTTCTTC.

For the CDR3, the DNA is TGTGCCAGCAGCTTAGGTCCTACGGGAAATGATCAGCCCCAGCATTTT. Residues: CASSLGPTGNDQPQHF. The chain combines TRBV7-2 with TRBJ1-5; D gene ambiguous. V was clipped by 1 base and J by 5 bases, with 15 bases between them. The CDR3 is made up of 16 amino acids. Germline V lookup: CDR1 SGHTA, CDR2 FQGNSA.

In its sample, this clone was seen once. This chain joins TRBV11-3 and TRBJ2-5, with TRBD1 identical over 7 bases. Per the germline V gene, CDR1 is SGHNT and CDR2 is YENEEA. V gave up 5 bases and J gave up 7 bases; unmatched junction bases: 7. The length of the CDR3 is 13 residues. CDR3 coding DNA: TGTGCCAGCAGCCCCGACAGGGTGGGGACCCAGTACTTC. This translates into CASSPDRVGTQYF.

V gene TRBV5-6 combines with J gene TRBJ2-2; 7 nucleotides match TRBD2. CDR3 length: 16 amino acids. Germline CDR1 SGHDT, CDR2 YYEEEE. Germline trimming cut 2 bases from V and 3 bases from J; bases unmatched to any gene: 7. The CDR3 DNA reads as TGTGCCAGCAGCTTAAGAGGTCTAGCGGACACCGGGGAGCTGTTTTTT. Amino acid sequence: CASSLRGLADTGELFF.

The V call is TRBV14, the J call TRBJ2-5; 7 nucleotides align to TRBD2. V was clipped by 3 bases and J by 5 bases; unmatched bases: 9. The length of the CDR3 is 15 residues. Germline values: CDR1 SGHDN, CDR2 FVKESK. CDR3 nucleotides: TGTGCCAGCAGCCAGCATGGACTAGTTGGGGAGACCCAGTACTTC. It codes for CASSQHGLVGETQYF.

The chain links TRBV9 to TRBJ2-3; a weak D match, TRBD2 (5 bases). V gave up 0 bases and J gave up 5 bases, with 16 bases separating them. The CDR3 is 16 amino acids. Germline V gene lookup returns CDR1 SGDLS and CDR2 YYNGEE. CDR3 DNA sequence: TGTGCCAGCAGCGTAGAGGGCGCTGGAGGAGGAGATACGCAGTATTTT. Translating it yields CASSVEGAGGGDTQYF.